The present entry profiles one T cell receptor beta chain with its context. Its antigen is unknown. Germline assignment: CDR1 SGDLS and CDR2 YYNGEE. The CDR3 is made up of 19 amino acids. V was clipped by 4 bases and J by 3 bases, with 25 bases between them. The data belong to a study of long-term antiretroviral therapy in people with HIV. The wider study: The earliest samples came from an era when ART typically awaited falling CD4 counts. Regarding the study as a whole: Diversity measured after ART increased yet remained under transplant donor controls. Data on ART adherence, viral resistance or therapy changes were unavailable.

The authors ran the immunoSEQ assay, v3.0, at survey level. Here immunoSEQ multiplex PCR was the method, and the copy in TCRdb shows in-frame clones only, minus some. The sample lists around 19,000 clones; roughly nine tenths were seen once. Sequenced material: unsorted PBMCs, taken 4.4 years before starting antiretroviral therapy. This clonotype was sampled from a woman in her 30s with HIV. The chain employs TRBV9 and TRBJ2-2; possibly TRBD1 for D (6 bases). CDR3 in amino acids: CASSIPNPMGHQDTGELFF. CDR3 DNA: TGTGCCAGCAGCATACCTAACCCGATGGGACATCAAGACACCGGGGAGCTGTTTTTT.